The 24 T cell receptor beta chains in this list originate from one sample, sequenced in a study of shared clonotypes between healthy human individuals. Libraries were prepared by immunoSEQ multiplex PCR; TCRdb keeps only in-frame clonotypes and omits some of them. Found here are 2,500,000 or so clones, 80% to 95% of them singletons; the top ten hold roughly 0.36%. Source material: naive CD4+ T cells from PBMCs. Subset given: CD45RA+ positively selected. The receptor set was obtained from a man between 18 and 29 years old in good health. Some clones in this sample may be carry-over from other donors' samples.

The V call is TRBV7-9, the J call TRBJ2-2; no definite D call. There are 13 residues in the CDR3. The germline V gene has CDR1 SEHNR and CDR2 FQNEAQ (reference sequence). The ends were cut back, 1 base at V and 6 bases at J, with 6 bases in the middle. The CDR3 coding sequence is TGTGCCAGCAGCTTAGTTTCTGCCGGGGAGCTGTTTTTT. Translated: CASSLVSAGELFF.

This clone was seen a few times. The chain is built from TRBV10-1 and TRBJ2-7; the D gene is possibly TRBD1 (6 bases). The V and J ends lost 5 bases and 2 bases respectively, with 10 bases between them. This CDR3 region has 13 residues. Germline V lookup: CDR1 WNHNN, CDR2 SYGVQD (reference sequence). The CDR3 DNA is TGCGCCAGCAGTTGGGGGCCGACCTACGAGCAGTACTTC. It translates to CASSWGPTYEQYF.

A word on this clone: In the same sample, other DNA sequences code for this CDR3. J is TRBJ1-2 and V is TRBV5-1, with TRBD1 as a possible D gene (6 bases). The CDR3 is 13 amino acids. Germline CDR1 reads SGHRS; CDR2 reads YFSETQ. V dropped 4 bases and J dropped 8 bases, with 15 bases sitting between them. Written as DNA, the CDR3 is TGCGCCAGCAGCCTGGCAGGGGTGGACGGCTACACCTTC. It yields the protein CASSLAGVDGYTF.

In the case of this clone: The same CDR3 also results from other DNA sequences found in this sample. The rearrangement joins TRBV7-9 to TRBJ1-1; D gene uncertain. V shed 2 bases and J shed 3 bases, with 1 base lying between them. The CDR3 runs to 11 residues. Per the germline V gene, CDR1 is SEHNR and CDR2 is FQNEAQ (reference sequence). This CDR3 is CASSLHTEAFF. The CDR3 DNA sequence: TGTGCCAGCAGCTTACACACTGAAGCTTTCTTT.

Concerning this clone itself: The same CDR3 also results from other DNA sequences found in this sample. The genes are TRBV25-1 and TRBJ2-7, with 11 nucleotides matching TRBD2. V shed 2 bases, J shed 0 bases, and the junction held 3 bases outside the gene matches. The CDR3 sequence is 16 residues long. The V gene's germline CDR1 is MGHDK and CDR2 SYGVNS. The CDR3 DNA sequence: TGTGCCAGCAGTGAACCGGGACTAGCGGACTCCTACGAGCAGTACTTC. It specifies CASSEPGLADSYEQYF.

The chain couples TRBV7-2 to TRBJ2-3; unclear D gene. Trimming cost V 1 base and J 0 bases, with 8 bases left between them. Germline-derived CDR1 and CDR2 are SGHTA and FQGNSA. This CDR3 region has 15 residues. This chain's CDR3 is CASSLVVGSTDTQYF. In nucleotides, the CDR3 is TGTGCCAGCAGCTTAGTAGTCGGGAGCACAGATACGCAGTATTTT.

This clone was seen only once. The gene calls are TRBV5-1 and TRBJ1-5; 10 bases align to TRBD1. The CDR3 totals 15 residues. V shed 3 bases, J shed 7 bases, and the junction held 7 bases outside the gene matches. Germline CDR1 reads SGHRS; CDR2 reads YFSETQ. The CDR3 sequence is CASSSTGGEGQPQHF. As DNA, the CDR3 is TGCGCCAGCAGCTCGACAGGGGGCGAGGGACAGCCCCAGCATTTT.

This clone was seen more than once but under ten times. Within the sample, other DNA sequences also encode this same CDR3. J is TRBJ2-1 and V is TRBV7-3; 10 bases match TRBD2. The CDR3 is 15 amino acids. Germline CDR1 and CDR2: SGHTA and FQGTGA. J gave up 4 bases and V 2 bases, and 2 bases lay outside the gene matches. The CDR3 is CASSLGLAEYNEQFF. CDR3 bases: TGTGCCAGCAGCTTAGGACTAGCGGAATACAATGAGCAGTTCTTC.

This chain uses TRBV7-6 with TRBJ2-7; 7 bases map to TRBD1. The V segment lost 1 base and the J segment 1 base; nucleotides outside the gene matches: 4. The germline V gene has CDR1 SGHVS and CDR2 FNYEAQ. There are 15 residues in the CDR3. The CDR3 nucleotides read TGTGCCAGCAGCTTAGTGACAGGGATTTCCTACGAGCAGTACTTC. It yields the protein CASSLVTGISYEQYF.

The V call is TRBV28, the J call TRBJ1-2; D is unresolved. CDR1 is MDHEN, CDR2 SYDVKM, per germline. Trimming shortened V by 7 bases and J by 13 bases, and 16 bases separated the two germline ends. This CDR3 has 11 residues. The CDR3 loop reads CASNHEGRPTF. The CDR3 region has the DNA TGTGCCAGCAACCACGAGGGAAGACCCACCTTC.

The V and J genes are TRBV7-3 and TRBJ2-1, with TRBD1 matching 8 bases. In germline, CDR1 is SGHTA, CDR2 FQGTGA. The CDR3 sequence is 16 residues long. The junction had 13 bases not matched to a gene; V was cut back by 0 bases and J by 12 bases. The CDR3 region is CASSLTRLGDRRGQFF. DNA for the CDR3: TGTGCCAGCAGCTTAACGCGTCTTGGGGACAGGCGGGGGCAGTTCTTC. The entire variable domain, with the rest obtained from reference TRBV7-3 and TRBJ2-1, is as follows: GAGVSQTPSNKVTEKGKYVELRCDPISGHTALYWYRQSLGQGPEFLIYFQGTGAADDSGLPNDRFFAVRPEGSVSTLKIQRTERGDSAVYLCASSLTRLGDRRGQFFGPGTRLTVL.

CDR3 region: CASSEFWATNEKLFF. DNA for the CDR3: TGTGCCAGCAGTGAATTCTGGGCAACTAATGAAAAACTGTTTTTT. V usage is TRBV6-1 and J usage is TRBJ1-4, with unresolved D. Trimming stripped 2 bases from V and 0 bases from J, with 7 bases between. The CDR3 sequence is 15 residues long. Germline V CDR1 and CDR2: MNHNS, SASEGT.

The V gene is TRBV11-1, the J gene TRBJ1-1, with D possibly being TRBD1 (5 bases). CDR1 and CDR2 (germline): SGHAT, FQDESV (reference sequence). The CDR3 has 14 residues. Trimming stripped 7 bases from V and 1 base from J, with 13 bases between. CDR3 amino acids: CASNQRGPNTEAFF. The DNA of the CDR3 is TGTGCCAGCAACCAAAGGGGCCCGAACACTGAAGCTTTCTTT.

This clone was seen only once. The chain recombines TRBV18 with TRBJ2-3; 9 bases line up with TRBD1. Germline V CDR1 and CDR2: KGHSH, LQKENI. The junction had 4 bases not matched to a gene; V was cut back by 5 bases and J by 1 base. The CDR3 totals 15 residues. The CDR3 loop reads CASSEGDRGTDTQYF. In DNA, the CDR3 is TGTGCCAGCTCAGAAGGGGACAGGGGCACAGATACGCAGTATTTT.

The CDR3 sequence: CASSFLRRGDNYGYTF. DNA of the CDR3: TGTGCCAGCAGCTTTTTAAGAAGGGGCGACAACTATGGCTACACCTTC. The V gene is TRBV5-8, the J gene TRBJ1-2; weak D call: TRBD1 (5 bases). Germline V gives CDR1 SGHTS, CDR2 YDEGEE. V was clipped by 2 bases and J by 2 bases, with 16 bases between them. The CDR3 length is 16 residues.

The CDR3 nucleotides are TGCAGCGCTGGGACAGGGGGCGGAGGAGAAAAACTGTTTTTT. Translating gives CSAGTGGGGEKLFF. The genes are TRBV29-1 and TRBJ1-4; 12 bases match TRBD1. Trimming took 7 bases from V and 8 from J; bases not matched to a gene: 8. This CDR3 has 14 amino acids. Germline loops: CDR1 SQVTM, CDR2 ANQGSEA. The complete variable domain, with remaining parts taken from reference TRBV29-1 and TRBJ1-4, reads SAVISQKPSRDICQRGTSLTIQCQVDSQVTMMFWYRQQPGQSLTLIATANQGSEATYESGFVIDKFPISRPNLTFSTLTVSNMSPEDSSIYLCSAGTGGGGEKLFFGSGTQLSVL.

The rearrangement joins TRBV27 to TRBJ1-1; no reliable D call. The V gene's germline CDR1 is MNHEY and CDR2 SMNVEV (reference sequence). The germline V and J ends were trimmed by 2 bases and 1 base, with 14 bases remaining between them. The CDR3 spans 16 residues. The CDR3 sequence is CASSLIARRRNTEAFF. CDR3 nucleotide sequence: TGTGCCAGCAGTTTAATCGCGCGACGGAGGAACACTGAAGCTTTCTTT.

V is TRBV10-3 and J is TRBJ1-2; D ambiguous. The CDR3 contains 16 residues. CDR1 ENHRY and CDR2 SYGVKD come from the germline V gene. Trimming removed 6 bases at V and 1 base at J, with 18 bases between. As DNA, the CDR3 is TGTGCCATCAGGACGGAACCCGGACTGAGTAACTATGGCTACACCTTC. Translation: CAIRTEPGLSNYGYTF.

The chain recombines TRBV27 with TRBJ1-5, with D tentatively TRBD1 (5 bases). This CDR3 spans 13 amino acids. Germline V CDR1 and CDR2: MNHEY, SMNVEV (reference sequence). V shed 3 bases and J shed 7 bases, with 10 bases lying between them. In DNA, the CDR3 is TGTGCCAGCAGTTTTGGGGCCCGGCAGCCCCAGCATTTT. Translated, it gives CASSFGARQPQHF.

CDR3 in DNA: TGTGCCAGCTCCCCAGCCGGGACTAGCGGGAACAATGAGCAGTTCTTC. Encoded protein: CASSPAGTSGNNEQFF. The genes are TRBV18 and TRBJ2-1, with TRBD2 matching 13 bases. The CDR3 totals 16 residues. V dropped 6 bases and J dropped 5; count of bases not matched to a gene: 7. Germline CDR1 is KGHSH and CDR2 is LQKENI.

The V call is TRBV7-8, the J call TRBJ2-5, with D possibly matching TRBD1 (6 bases). The CDR3 covers 13 residues. Trimming took off 4 bases at V and 5 bases at J, with 11 bases between the two ends. In germline, CDR1 is SGHVS, CDR2 FQNEAQ. CDR3 bases: TGTGCCAGCAGCTACAGGGTTTGGGAGACCCAGTACTTC. Translated: CASSYRVWETQYF.

This chain uses TRBV28 with TRBJ1-1, with 8 bases that match TRBD1. The CDR3 is 15 amino acids. Germline CDR1 and CDR2: MDHEN and SYDVKM. Germline trimming cut 6 bases from V and 5 bases from J; bases unmatched to any gene: 11. This chain's CDR3 is CASRLGGQGETEAFF. The CDR3 nucleotides read TGTGCCAGCAGGCTGGGAGGACAGGGTGAAACTGAAGCTTTCTTT.

The rearrangement links TRBV6-5 to TRBJ1-1; 12 nucleotides line up with TRBD1. After removal of 2 bases from V and 10 bases from J, the junction contained 2 bases not matched to a gene. Germline V gene data show CDR1 as MNHEY and CDR2 as SVGAGI. The CDR3 runs 13 residues. CDR3 coding DNA: TGTGCCAGCAGTTACAGGGACAGGGGGCCAGCTTTCTTT. Translating it yields CASSYRDRGPAFF.

The chain carries TRBV29-1 and TRBJ1-5; no definite D call. With 5 bases removed from V and 9 bases from J, the gap between germline ends came to 11 bases. The CDR3 sequence is 11 residues long. Germline values: CDR1 SQVTM, CDR2 ANQGSEA. The CDR3 DNA is TGCAGCGTTATGACCGACGGGCCCCAGCATTTT. Amino acids: CSVMTDGPQHF.